This T cell receptor (beta chain) derives from a study of blood T cell repertoires in COVID-19. Overall study: The samples span acute and convalescent COVID-19 from the United States, Italy and Spain. T cells, B-cell-depleted T cells, or PBMCs provided the cDNA or gDNA that served as material.

The germline gives CDR1 SGHRS, CDR2 YFSETQ. With 0 bases removed from V and 4 bases from J, the gap between germline ends came to 11 bases. This CDR3 has 14 residues. Study processing details: Reference gene primer amplification yielded estimated nucleated cell counts. The method was immunoSEQ multiplex PCR; TCRdb's version includes in-frame clones alone and lacks a portion of them. Clonal size and the V and J genes are those of that table, whereas D and trimming came from the DNA. Here the sample spans about 300,000 clones, around nine tenths being singletons. The TCR originated in a man between 70 and 80 years old with acute or convalescent COVID-19. The rearrangement links TRBV5-1 to TRBJ2-7; TRBD1 is a possible D gene (5 bases). The sequencing sample was made of peripheral blood. The CDR3 sequence: CASSLGGLVYEQYF. The CDR3 coding sequence is TGCGCCAGCAGCTTGGGGGGCTTAGTTTACGAGCAGTACTTC.